A single sample is the source of the 11 T cell receptor beta chains below, sequenced in a study of CD8 T cells in ankylosing spondylitis. TCRdb recomputed calls from the 5' RACE reads with MiXCR, one row per CDR3 protein. The table shows 290,000 or so distinct CDR3 sequences, with less than 25% occurring only once. The specimen sequenced was blood, either unsorted or a sorted T cell fraction (not recorded which). These receptors all stem from a female donor with ankylosing spondylitis or in good health (not recorded which).

A few counts support this clonotype. The chain couples TRBV10-3 to TRBJ2-7; TRBD2 aligns across 14 bases. After removal of 5 bases from V and 5 bases from J, the junction contained 14 bases not matched to a gene. The CDR3 covers 18 residues. Germline V lookup: CDR1 ENHRY, CDR2 SYGVKD. This CDR3 is CAISKSPRLAGGPNEQYF. CDR3 bases: TGTGCCATCAGTAAGAGCCCCCGACTAGCGGGAGGGCCCAACGAGCAGTACTTC.

The J gene is TRBJ2-4, the V gene TRBV3-1, with 9 bases that match TRBD1. Germline assignment: CDR1 LGHDT and CDR2 YNNKEL (reference sequence). CDR3 length: 16 amino acids. With 1 base clipped from V and 7 bases from J, the junction kept 8 bases outside the gene matches. DNA of the CDR3: TGTGCCAGCAGCCAAGGGGGAGGCGGACAGGGGAACATTCAGTACTTC. Translating it yields CASSQGGGGQGNIQYF.

This clonotype was counted between two and nine times. This chain joins TRBV12-3 or TRBV12-4 and TRBJ2-5; the D is unclear. V lost 3 bases and J 4 bases, leaving 9 bases between the germline ends. The CDR3 covers 13 residues. The CDR3 DNA is TGTGCCAGCAGTTTGGGTACGATAGAGACCCAGTACTTC. Translation: CASSLGTIETQYF.

This clonotype has more than one count but fewer than ten. The V and J genes are TRBV10-3 and TRBJ2-7, with TRBD2 as a possible D gene (6 bases). Germline V gene sequence: CDR1 ENHRY, CDR2 SYGVKD. The V end was cut by 2 bases, the J end by 3 bases, with 14 bases between. This CDR3 is 15 amino acids long. For the CDR3, the DNA is TGTGCCATCAGTGAGGGAGGGAGGCAGGGCTACGAGCAGTACTTC. It codes for CAISEGGRQGYEQYF.

The chain joins TRBV18 to TRBJ1-1, with D unresolved. The V gene's germline CDR1 is KGHSH and CDR2 LQKENI. With 6 bases removed from V and 2 bases from J, the gap between germline ends came to 16 bases. The CDR3 consists of 15 residues. CDR3 coding DNA: TGTGCCAGCTCGCCTAAGAGGCAGGTAAACACTGAAGCTTTCTTT. Its protein is CASSPKRQVNTEAFF.

The genes are TRBV20-1 and TRBJ2-2; 8 bases line up with TRBD2. The CDR3 is 16 residues long. The germline V gene encodes CDR1 DFQATT and CDR2 SNEGSKA (reference sequence). J was trimmed by 6 bases and V by 3 bases; bases with no gene match: 12. CDR3 sequence: CSASFPWAGGSGELFF. The CDR3 bases are TGCAGTGCTAGTTTCCCCTGGGCGGGAGGCTCCGGGGAGCTGTTTTTT.

This clonotype occurred once. The V gene is TRBV5-1, the J gene TRBJ2-5; 8 nucleotides match TRBD2. Germline V gene data show CDR1 as SGHRS and CDR2 as YFSETQ. Trimming cost V 2 bases and J 5 bases; bases outside gene matches: 14. This CDR3 is 17 amino acids long. The CDR3 reads CASSFQSPASGSETQYF. The CDR3 nucleotides are TGCGCCAGCAGCTTCCAATCACCCGCGAGCGGGAGCGAGACCCAGTACTTC.

The chain is built from TRBV24-1 and TRBJ2-5; a weak D match, TRBD2 (5 bases). The CDR3 has 11 amino acids. Looked up from germline, CDR1 is KGHDR and CDR2 is SFDVKD. The V and J ends lost 3 bases and 7 bases respectively, with 5 bases between them. The CDR3 nucleotides are TGTGCCACCAGTGATGCGGGGACCCAGTACTTC. Its protein product is CATSDAGTQYF.

This clonotype was observed a few times. The V and J genes are TRBV7-9 and TRBJ2-2, with TRBD2 matching 12 bases. Unmatched junction bases numbered 9, after V lost 5 bases and J lost 5 bases. The germline V gene encodes CDR1 SEHNR and CDR2 FQNEAQ (reference sequence). CDR3 length: 17 residues. CDR3 sequence (DNA): TGTGCCAGCAGCCCGAGACTAGCGGGAGATCGGACCGGGGAGCTGTTTTTT. Its translation is CASSPRLAGDRTGELFF.

This clonotype showed up just a few times. The chain links TRBV9 to TRBJ2-1; TRBD2 matches 13 bases. CDR1 and CDR2 (germline): SGDLS, YYNGEE. There are 18 residues in the CDR3. The J segment lost 2 bases and the V segment lost 3 bases, leaving 8 bases of the junction unmatched. Written as DNA, the CDR3 is TGTGCCAGCAGCGGATTCACTAGCGGGAGGGGCCCCTACAATGAGCAGTTCTTC. This translates into CASSGFTSGRGPYNEQFF. The full variable domain, completed using reference TRBV9 and TRBJ2-1, is DSGVTQTPKHLITATGQRVTLRCSPRSGDLSVYWYQQSLDQGLQFLIQYYNGEERAKGNILERFSAQQFPDLHSELNLSSLELGDSALYFCASSGFTSGRGPYNEQFFGPGTRLTVL.

J is TRBJ1-6 and V is TRBV2; no firm D call. Per germline, CDR1 SNHLY and CDR2 FYNNEI. Trimming pared 7 bases from V and 6 bases from J, leaving 19 bases between. This CDR3 spans 16 amino acids. The CDR3 bases are TGTGCCAGCACCCCCCGGCGTCTGGTCAGTAATTCACCCCTCCACTTT. This encodes CASTPRRLVSNSPLHF.